This T cell receptor (beta chain) is drawn from a study of human T cells and chemical hapten exposure. Study context: Weekly administration of diphenylcyclopropenone to the scalp of patients continued throughout the roughly 26-week study.

The CDR3 consists of 13 residues. Looked up from germline, CDR1 is GTSNPN and CDR2 is SVGIG (reference sequence). The trim removed 1 base at V and 4 bases at J, leaving 0 bases unmatched. TCRdb passed the RACE reads through MiXCR, listing each CDR3 protein once. The table includes about 260,000 distinct CDR3 sequences, 7% to 10% detected once. Stated time point: pre-sensitization, week 0. The treatment: therapeutic diphenylcyclopropenone sensitization with weekly scalp DPC. The sample here was whole blood, taken in connection with sensitization to the hapten diphenylcyclopropenone (DPC). This chain links TRBV30 with TRBJ1-5, with 8 bases aligning to TRBD1. The TCR sequence derives from a woman aged 40 to 50 with alopecia areata. Some clones in this sample may be carry-over from other donors' samples. CDR3 in amino acids: CAWSGQGNQPQHF. CDR3 sequence (DNA): TGTGCCTGGAGTGGACAGGGGAATCAGCCCCAGCATTTT.